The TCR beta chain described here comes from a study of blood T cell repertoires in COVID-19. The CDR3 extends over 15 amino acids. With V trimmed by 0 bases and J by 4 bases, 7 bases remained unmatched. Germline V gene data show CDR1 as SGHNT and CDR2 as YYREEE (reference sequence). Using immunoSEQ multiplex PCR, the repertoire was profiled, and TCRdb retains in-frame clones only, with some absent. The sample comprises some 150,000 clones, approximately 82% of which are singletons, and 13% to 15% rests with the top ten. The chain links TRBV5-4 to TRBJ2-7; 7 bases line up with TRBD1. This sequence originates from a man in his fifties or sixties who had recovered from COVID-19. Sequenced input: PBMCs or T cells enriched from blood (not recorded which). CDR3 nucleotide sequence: TGTGCCAGCAGCTTGGCCGGGACAGAAATTTACGAGCAGTACTTC. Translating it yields CASSLAGTEIYEQYF.